This passage covers 17 T cell receptor beta chains from one sample sequenced in a study of CD8+CD57+ T cells in acquired aplastic anemia. Genomic DNA, the template, was used for profiling of the TCR beta VDJ and CDR3. TCRdb itself ran the reads through MiXCR, one entry per CDR3 protein. The data hold some 200,000 distinct CDR3 sequences, with about half observed a single time. The patients chosen for sequencing had shown expansion of CD8+CD57+ cells (detected by flow cytometry). The sequenced sample consisted of sorted CD4+, CD8+, or CD8+CD57+ T cells (not recorded which) from PBMCs. The receptors were gathered from a human donor with aplastic anemia.

The chain recombines TRBV19 with TRBJ2-1; TRBD1 aligns across 8 bases. CDR3 length: 13 residues. From germline, CDR1 is LNHDA and CDR2 SQIVND (reference sequence). V was pared by 1 base and J by 7 bases, with 0 bases of the junction left unmatched. The CDR3 nucleotides are TGTGCCAGTAGTATAGGACAGGGGAATGAGCAGTTCTTC. It encodes CASSIGQGNEQFF.

There are many counts of this clonotype. V usage is TRBV3-1 and J usage is TRBJ1-2, with D unresolved. The V end was cut by 0 bases, the J end by 8 bases, with 10 bases between. The V gene's germline CDR1 is LGHDT and CDR2 YNNKEL (reference sequence). This CDR3 region has 13 residues. The CDR3 here is CASSQESLVGYTF. CDR3 in DNA: TGTGCCAGCAGCCAAGAATCTTTGGTGGGCTACACCTTC.

This clonotype was found many times. The chain has TRBV11-2 and TRBJ2-5, with 8 bases identical to TRBD1. Per the germline V gene, CDR1 is SGHAT and CDR2 is FQNNGV. With 5 bases clipped from V and 4 bases from J, the junction kept 3 bases outside the gene matches. The CDR3 length is 13 residues. CDR3 bases: TGTGCCAGCAGCCGAGGACAGGGAGAGACCCAGTACTTC. Encoded protein: CASSRGQGETQYF.

The genes are TRBV20-1 and TRBJ2-5; the D gene is possibly TRBD2 (6 bases). Trimming left V 0 bases short and J 3 bases short, with 11 bases between. Per the germline V gene, CDR1 is DFQATT and CDR2 is SNEGSKA (reference sequence). The CDR3 consists of 14 residues. In DNA form, the CDR3 reads TGCAGTGCTAGAGAGGGGACTGTGAAAGAGACCCAGTACTTC. Its protein product is CSAREGTVKETQYF.

This clonotype was observed a few times. The rearrangement joins TRBV30 to TRBJ1-1; D remains unclear. In germline, CDR1 is GTSNPN, CDR2 SVGIG (reference sequence). This CDR3 is 13 amino acids long. V dropped 4 bases and J dropped 0 bases, with 9 bases sitting between them. As DNA, the CDR3 is TGTGCCTGGATTGGGGAGATGAACACTGAAGCTTTCTTT. Its translation is CAWIGEMNTEAFF.

This clonotype was seen at least ten times. The V call is TRBV7-3, the J call TRBJ2-3; possibly TRBD1 or TRBD2 for D (7 bases each). The germline CDR1 and CDR2 sequences are SGHTA and FQGTGA. V dropped 1 base and J dropped 0 bases, with 17 bases sitting between them. This CDR3 contains 18 residues. The CDR3 DNA sequence: TGTGCCAGCAGCTTAAGACAGGGAGGGGGCCTAAGCACAGATACGCAGTATTTT. This encodes CASSLRQGGGLSTDTQYF.

Remarks on this clonotype: A read error is possible here, since a much larger clone lies one base away. The chain carries TRBV6-9 and TRBJ1-2, with D unclear. Germline CDR1 MNHGY, CDR2 SVAAGI. Deletions cut 0 bases from V and 4 bases from J, with 12 bases between. The CDR3 loop spans 15 amino acids. CDR3 coding DNA: TGTGCCAGCAGTTATTCCAAGGACGAGATCTATGGCTACACCTTC. Its protein is CASSYSKDEIYGYTF.

The chain employs TRBV5-6 and TRBJ2-7; 7 nucleotides line up with TRBD2. Looked up from germline, CDR1 is SGHDT and CDR2 is YYEEEE. V lost 2 bases, J lost 3 bases, and 5 bases stayed unmatched. The CDR3 extends over 14 amino acids. In DNA form, the CDR3 reads TGTGCCAGCAGCTTCGGACTAGGGGACTACGAGCAGTACTTC. This encodes CASSFGLGDYEQYF.

The chain joins TRBV25-1 to TRBJ2-6, with TRBD1 matching over 11 bases. The V gene end was trimmed by 6 bases and the J gene end by 1 base; junction bases not matched to a gene: 8. Looked up from germline, CDR1 is MGHDK and CDR2 is SYGVNS. The length of the CDR3 is 18 residues. The chain's CDR3 is CASRASGQGVSGANVLTF. CDR3 sequence (DNA): TGTGCCAGCAGAGCGTCGGGACAGGGGGTTTCTGGGGCCAACGTCCTGACTTTC.

The rearrangement joins TRBV12-3 or TRBV12-4 to TRBJ1-2, with a tentative D call TRBD1 (5 bases). V lost 5 bases and J lost 8, with 15 bases in between. The CDR3 covers 13 residues. CDR3 sequence: CASSPGTSGGYTF. The CDR3 DNA follows: TGTGCCAGCAGTCCCGGGACTTCAGGGGGCTACACCTTC.

Many counts were recorded for this clonotype. The chain has TRBV5-4 and TRBJ2-7; 8 bases are a match to TRBD1. V dropped 4 bases and J dropped 7; count of bases not matched to a gene: 13. Germline CDR1 and CDR2: SGHNT and YYREEE (reference sequence). The CDR3 covers 15 residues. This CDR3 reads CASSMPGTGSPEQYF. The CDR3 coding sequence is TGTGCCAGCAGCATGCCAGGGACAGGTAGCCCGGAGCAGTACTTC.

This clonotype was seen a handful of times. V and J are TRBV2 and TRBJ2-3; D unresolved. From germline, CDR1 is SNHLY and CDR2 FYNNEI. The CDR3 has 13 amino acids. Trimming stripped 5 bases from V and 2 bases from J, with 8 bases between. The CDR3 is CASSIGNTDTQYF. The CDR3 DNA follows: TGTGCCAGCAGTATAGGGAACACAGATACGCAGTATTTT.

Many counts were recorded for this clonotype. The chain carries TRBV7-8 and TRBJ1-1; D not certain. Germline CDR1 and CDR2: SGHVS and FQNEAQ. CDR3 length equals 16 residues. Between the trimmed V and J ends, which lost 5 bases and 3 bases, there was a span of 19 bases. CDR3 region: CASSPFSGRIDTEAFF. In nucleotides, the CDR3 is TGTGCCAGCAGCCCCTTTAGTGGCAGGATCGACACTGAAGCTTTCTTT.

This clonotype has a count of ten or more. This chain connects TRBV2 to TRBJ1-4; D is uncertain. The V and J ends lost 3 bases and 8 bases respectively, with 13 bases between them. The CDR3 loop spans 14 amino acids. The germline CDR1 and CDR2 sequences are SNHLY and FYNNEI. CDR3 sequence: CASSDPGLGEKLFF. In DNA form, the CDR3 reads TGTGCCAGCAGTGATCCCGGGTTAGGCGAAAAACTGTTTTTT. Supplemented by reference TRBV2 and TRBJ1-4, the full variable domain reads EPEVTQTPSHQVTQMGQEVILRCVPISNHLYFYWYRQILGQKVEFLVSFYNNEISEKSEIFDDQFSVERPDGSNFTLKIRSTKLEDSAMYFCASSDPGLGEKLFFGSGTQLSVL.

On this clonotype itself: A much larger clone is a single base away; this may be a read error. V is TRBV7-8 and J is TRBJ2-2; tentatively, D is TRBD2 (5 bases). Trimming removed 5 bases from V and 3 bases from J, with 13 bases in between. CDR3 length: 15 amino acids. Per germline, CDR1 SGHVS and CDR2 FQNEAQ. The DNA of the CDR3 is TGTGCCAGCAGCGCAGAGGGCCCGTACACCGGGGAGCTGTTTTTT. Translating it yields CASSAEGPYTGELFF.

A remark on this clonotype: In this CDR3 the conserved last residue, phenylalanine or tryptophan, is missing, so a read error is likely. The gene calls are TRBV7-8 and TRBJ1-2; D remains ambiguous. Germline CDR1 reads SGHVS; CDR2 reads FQNEAQ. This CDR3 region has 13 residues. The CDR3 sequence: CASSRGASYDYTY. CDR3 DNA sequence: TGTGCCAGCAGCAGAGGTGCCTCCTATGACTACACCTAC.

With regard to this clonotype: At one end the junction does not follow the germline gene, possibly because of a read error. The chain has TRBV9 and TRBJ2-2; 9 nucleotides match TRBD1. The CDR3 runs 16 residues. CDR1 and CDR2 from the germline V gene are SGDLS and YYNGEE. The CDR3 here is CAGSRTTGGRTGELFF. In nucleotides, the CDR3 is TGTGCCGGCAGCCGAACGACAGGGGGGCGCACCGGGGAGCTGTTTTTT.